The source of this T cell receptor beta chain is a study of blood T cells in healthy people across ages. Combining a sample-barcoded 5' primer with a J-beta primer mix, a second PCR ran for roughly 6 to 12 cycles. Each CDR3 protein gets one entry after TCRdb re-called the 5' RACE reads with MiXCR. The sample carries 500,000 to 550,000 distinct CDR3 sequences, around 24% recorded once. The V end lost 4 bases, the J end lost 2 bases, and 17 bases lay between the germline ends. The CDR3 extends over 16 amino acids. Germline V lookup: CDR1 SGHRS, CDR2 YFSETQ. The sample also formed part of further work on T cells of mothers and their children.

The source material was blood. The sequence came from a boy under 18 in good health. The chain has TRBV5-1 and TRBJ2-3, with D perhaps TRBD1 or TRBD2 (5 bases each). The chain's CDR3 is CASSHLPGTPTDTQYF. The CDR3 DNA reads TGCGCCAGCAGCCACTTACCCGGGACCCCCACAGATACGCAGTATTTT.